This TCR beta chain was captured by sequencing in a study of OX40 agonist ivuxolimab in advanced cancers. Context from the whole study: Ivuxolimab, which targeted the costimulatory receptor OX40 (CD134), was an agonistic, fully human IgG2 monoclonal antibody. Among the roughly 50 dose-escalation patients, about 19 had hepatocellular carcinoma, roughly 15 melanoma, 9 renal cell carcinoma and 9 head and neck cancer. In the dose-escalation cohort, approximately 82% of patients were male, and the mean age was approximately 60 years, with a range of roughly 23 to 85. The monotherapy dose-escalation portion (N of about 57 patients) of the phase I ivuxolimab trial is reported in the paper. The point of sequencing TCRbeta in the periphery was to test whether ivuxolimab changed TCR sequence diversity and drove clonal T-cell expansion. Partial responses were achieved by three dose-escalation patients, of whom one had hepatocellular carcinoma and two had cutaneous melanoma. Intravenous ivuxolimab was administered to patients every 2 weeks at six dose levels: 0.01, 0.1, 0.3, 1.5, 3 and 10 mg/kg. Patients were allowed to have had prior anti-PD-1, anti-PD-L1 or anti-CTLA-4 therapy, and around 40% of the dose-escalation patients had previously received checkpoint inhibitors. The paper as a whole reports these results and caveats: At doses of 0.1 to 3.0 mg/kg, clonal expansion of both CD4+ and CD8+ blood T cells was observed from baseline to week 6. In the 0.1-3.0 mg/kg groups, partial responders were among the patients with the lowest normalized peripheral clonal expansion, particularly in CD8+ T cells. Low levels of normalized T-cell clonal expansion were also seen in some nonresponding patients. After ivuxolimab, expanded clones were on average more numerous among CD8+ T cells than among CD4+ T cells. The antigen specificity of the peripheral T cells that underwent clonal expansion was not determined.

Genomic DNA was isolated from the sorted cells so that the TCRbeta CDR3 region could be sequenced. TCRbeta CDR3 regions were sequenced using the immunoSEQ Assay. Sourced from immuneACCESS, this table was stored by TCRdb with only in-frame sequences that have V and J called. A share of the clones is absent; for the studies checked, an unresolved V gene accounts for under half, and the remainder has no known explanation. In all, the sample holds 38,000 or so clones, and roughly nine tenths of those were seen once. Approximately 46% of the sample belongs to the ten largest clones. The trial excluded patients who had a history of autoimmune disease or were on systemic immunosuppression. In every dose cohort, peripheral blood was drawn for TCR sequencing at baseline, cycle 4 day 1, and cycle 7 day 1. Samples came from an open-label, multicenter, first-in-human phase I dose-escalation trial of ivuxolimab. Adults with locally advanced or metastatic head and neck squamous cell, hepatocellular, melanoma or renal cell carcinoma were enrolled in the trial. Before TCR sequencing, CD4+ T cells and CD8+ T cells from peripheral blood were sorted into separate populations.

The cysteine opens and the phenylalanine closes a CDR3 of 13 amino acids. The read is trimmed to its CDR3 DNA, 39 bases read in frame from base 1. The junction carries 12 bases between V and J, which are trimmed by 2 bases and 8 bases respectively. According to the germline V gene, CDR1 reads MDHEN and CDR2 reads SYDVKM. As regards this clone: Its cognate antigen has yet to be identified. Per-base qualities were not stored, and no clone one base away is much larger.

The sample here was CD4+ or CD8+ T cells sorted from blood, taken in a trial of the OX40 agonist ivuxolimab. This sequence originates from an adult with an advanced solid tumor such as melanoma, head and neck, liver or kidney cancer. The V gene is TRBV28 and the J gene is TRBJ1-1; a tentative D match to TRBD1 spans 5 bases. The nucleotide sequence reads TGTGCCAGCAGTTTAAGATGGCCAGGGGAAGCTTTCTTT. It encodes CASSLRWPGEAFF.